The TCR beta chain under discussion was sequenced for a study of blood T cell repertoires in COVID-19. Turning to the study itself: Samples taken during acute and convalescent COVID-19 were collected in the United States, Italy and Spain. Sample material is recorded as cDNA or gDNA derived from T cells, B-cell-depleted T cells, or PBMCs.

Assay: immunoSEQ multiplex PCR; the TCRdb copy retains only in-frame clones and omits some. Of roughly 160,000 clones in the sample, roughly four fifths were seen once. Germline loops: CDR1 MNHEY, CDR2 SVGEGT. The V segment lost 2 bases and the J segment 7 bases; nucleotides outside the gene matches: 8. There are 15 residues in the CDR3. Sequencing was carried out using peripheral blood. This TCR was sampled from a woman of 80 years or more with acute or convalescent COVID-19. The chain uses TRBV6-2 or TRBV6-3 and TRBJ1-3; 7 positions agree with TRBD1. The CDR3 here is CASSYPPGQRNTIYF. CDR3 nucleotides: TGTGCCAGCAGTTACCCTCCGGGACAGCGGAACACCATATATTTT.